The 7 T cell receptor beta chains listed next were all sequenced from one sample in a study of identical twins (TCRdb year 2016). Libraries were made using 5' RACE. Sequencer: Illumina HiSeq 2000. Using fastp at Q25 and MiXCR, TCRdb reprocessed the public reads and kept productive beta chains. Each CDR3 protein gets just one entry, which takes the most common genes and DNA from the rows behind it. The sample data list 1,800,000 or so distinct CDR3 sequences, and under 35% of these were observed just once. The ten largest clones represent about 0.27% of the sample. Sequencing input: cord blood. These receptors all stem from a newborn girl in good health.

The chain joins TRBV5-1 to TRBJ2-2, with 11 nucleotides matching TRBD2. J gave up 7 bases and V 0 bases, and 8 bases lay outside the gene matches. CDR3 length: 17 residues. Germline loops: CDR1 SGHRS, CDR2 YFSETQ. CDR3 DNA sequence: TGCGCCAGCAGCTTGGAAGCTAGCGGGAGGTATGGCGGGGAGCTGTTTTTT. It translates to CASSLEASGRYGGELFF.

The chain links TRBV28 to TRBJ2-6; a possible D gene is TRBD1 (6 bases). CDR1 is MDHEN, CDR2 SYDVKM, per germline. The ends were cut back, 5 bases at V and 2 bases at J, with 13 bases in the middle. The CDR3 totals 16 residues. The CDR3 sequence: CASSVTGSTGANVLTF. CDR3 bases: TGTGCCAGCAGTGTAACAGGGTCCACTGGGGCCAACGTCCTGACTTTC.

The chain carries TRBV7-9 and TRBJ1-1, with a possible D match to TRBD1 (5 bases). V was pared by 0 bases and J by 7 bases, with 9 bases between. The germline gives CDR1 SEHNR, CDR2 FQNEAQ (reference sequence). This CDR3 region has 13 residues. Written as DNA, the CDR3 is TGTGCCAGCAGCTTAGCGGTCACAGGTGAAGCTTTCTTT. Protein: CASSLAVTGEAFF.

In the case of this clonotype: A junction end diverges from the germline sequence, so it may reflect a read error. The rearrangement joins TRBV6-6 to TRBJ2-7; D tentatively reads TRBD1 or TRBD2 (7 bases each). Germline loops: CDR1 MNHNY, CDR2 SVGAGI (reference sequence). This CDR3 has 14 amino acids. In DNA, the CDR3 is TGTGCCGGCAGGGGGGGGGACAGTTATTACGAGCAGTACTTC. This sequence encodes CAGRGGDSYYEQYF.

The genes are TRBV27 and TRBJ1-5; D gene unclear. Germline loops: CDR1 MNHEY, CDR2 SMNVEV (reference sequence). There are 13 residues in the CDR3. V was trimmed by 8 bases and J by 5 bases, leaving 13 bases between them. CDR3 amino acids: CASSWRGYQPQHF. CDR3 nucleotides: TGTGCCAGCTCCTGGCGGGGTTATCAGCCCCAGCATTTT.

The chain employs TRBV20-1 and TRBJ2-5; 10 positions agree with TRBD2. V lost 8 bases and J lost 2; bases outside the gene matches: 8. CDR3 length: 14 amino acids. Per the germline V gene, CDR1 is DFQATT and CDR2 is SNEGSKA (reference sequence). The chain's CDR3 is CSLTPAGGQETQYF. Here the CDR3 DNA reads TGCAGTCTAACGCCAGCGGGGGGGCAAGAGACCCAGTACTTC.

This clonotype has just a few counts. Here the CDR3 reads CASSSYGATNEKLFF. CDR3 nucleotides: TGTGCCAGCAGCTCATACGGTGCAACTAATGAAAAACTGTTTTTT. The chain links TRBV7-9 to TRBJ1-4; no definite D call. CDR1 SEHNR and CDR2 FQNEAQ come from the germline V gene (reference sequence). Trimming removed 4 bases at V and 0 bases at J, with 9 bases between. This CDR3 spans 15 amino acids.